This TCR beta chain derives from a study of blood T cell repertoires in COVID-19. The wider study: Samples of COVID-19 (acute and convalescent) were obtained from the United States, Italy and Spain. PBMCs, B-cell-depleted T cells, or T cells were the source of the cDNA or gDNA that made up the material.

Between the trimmed V and J ends, which lost 2 bases and 4 bases, there was a span of 11 bases. The CDR3 has 15 amino acids. The germline V gene encodes CDR1 WNHNN and CDR2 SYGVQD (reference sequence). TCRdb's copy holds only in-frame clones and misses some; the assay was immunoSEQ multiplex PCR. The sample has around 60,000 clones; 70% to 90% are singletons. The sequence was obtained from a woman aged 55-69 years with active COVID-19. The chain uses TRBV10-1 and TRBJ2-2; TRBD2 is a possible D gene (7 bases). The material sequenced was peripheral blood. This CDR3 reads CASSEAGATTGELFF. CDR3 in DNA: TGCGCCAGCAGTGAGGCGGGGGCTACCACCGGGGAGCTGTTTTTT.